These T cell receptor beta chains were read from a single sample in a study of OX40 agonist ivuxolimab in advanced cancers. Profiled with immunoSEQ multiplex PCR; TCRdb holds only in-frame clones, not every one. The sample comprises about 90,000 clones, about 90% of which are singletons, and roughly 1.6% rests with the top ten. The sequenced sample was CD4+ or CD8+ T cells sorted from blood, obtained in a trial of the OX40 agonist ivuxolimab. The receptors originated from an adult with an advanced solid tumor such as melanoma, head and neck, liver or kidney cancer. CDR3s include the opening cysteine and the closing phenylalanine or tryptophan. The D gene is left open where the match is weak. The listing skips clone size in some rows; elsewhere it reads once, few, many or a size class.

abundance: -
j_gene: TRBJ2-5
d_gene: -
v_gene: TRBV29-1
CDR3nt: TGCAGCGTTGAACTGGGTGGCGAGACCCAGTACTTC
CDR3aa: CSVELGGETQYF

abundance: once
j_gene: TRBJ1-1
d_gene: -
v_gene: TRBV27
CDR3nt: TGTGCCAGCACTCCGACAAGAAATACCGCGGAAGCTTTCTTT
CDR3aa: CASTPTRNTAEAFF

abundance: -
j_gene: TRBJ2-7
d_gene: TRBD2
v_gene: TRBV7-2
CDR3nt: TGTGCCAGCAGCTTACAAACGGGACTAGCGGGCGGCGAGCAGTACTTC
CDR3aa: CASSLQTGLAGGEQYF

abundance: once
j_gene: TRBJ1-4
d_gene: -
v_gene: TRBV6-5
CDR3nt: TGTGCCAGCAGCCCGGGTGGCCCTCCCGATGAAAAACTGTTTTTT
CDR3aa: CASSPGGPPDEKLFF

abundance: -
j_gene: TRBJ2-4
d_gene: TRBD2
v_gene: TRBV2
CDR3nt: TGTGCCAGCAGGCGGGAGGTAACCAAAAACATTCAGTACTTC
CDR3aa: CASRREVTKNIQYF

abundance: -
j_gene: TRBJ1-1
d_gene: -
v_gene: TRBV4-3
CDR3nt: TGCGCCAGCAGCCCATTCGTTACTGGCACTGAAGCTTTCTTT
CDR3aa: CASSPFVTGTEAFF

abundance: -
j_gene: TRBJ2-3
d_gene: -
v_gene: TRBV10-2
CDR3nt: TGCGCCAGCAGTGAGTACGGAGGCACAGATACGCAGTATTTT
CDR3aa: CASSEYGGTDTQYF

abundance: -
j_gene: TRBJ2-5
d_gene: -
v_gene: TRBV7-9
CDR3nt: TGTGCCAGCAGACAACAAGAGACCCAGTACTTC
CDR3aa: CASRQQETQYF

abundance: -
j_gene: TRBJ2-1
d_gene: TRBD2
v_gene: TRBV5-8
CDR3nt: TGTGCCAGCAGCTTAGGTAGCGGGAGGGAGTTCTTC
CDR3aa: CASSLGSGREFF

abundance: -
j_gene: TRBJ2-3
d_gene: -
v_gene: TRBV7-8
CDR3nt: TGTGCCAGCAGCTTATTAGATAACTTCGGGGATACGCAGTATTTT
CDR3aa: CASSLLDNFGDTQYF

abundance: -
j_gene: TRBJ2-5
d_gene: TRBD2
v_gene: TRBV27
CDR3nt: TGTGCCAGCAGTTCGGCATACGGGACTACCCCTGGGTACTTC
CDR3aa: CASSSAYGTTPGYF

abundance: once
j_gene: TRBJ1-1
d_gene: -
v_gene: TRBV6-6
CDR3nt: TGTGCCAGCAGCCCAAGAGACTTGGCTGAAGCTTTCTTT
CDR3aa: CASSPRDLAEAFF

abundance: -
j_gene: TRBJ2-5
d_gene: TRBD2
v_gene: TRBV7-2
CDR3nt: TGTGCCAGCAGCCAGACTGTAGCGGGAGGGGGATGGGGGAAGACCCAGTACTTC
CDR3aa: CASSQTVAGGGWGKTQYF

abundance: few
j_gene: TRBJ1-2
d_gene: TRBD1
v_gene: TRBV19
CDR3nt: TGTGCCGGTAGGCGAACAGGGGGCGACTATGGCTACACCTTC
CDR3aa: CAGRRTGGDYGYTF

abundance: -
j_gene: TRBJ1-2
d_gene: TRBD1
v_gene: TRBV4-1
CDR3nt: TGCGCCAGCAGCCAAGAACAGGGGAACTATGGCTACACCTTC
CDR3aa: CASSQEQGNYGYTF

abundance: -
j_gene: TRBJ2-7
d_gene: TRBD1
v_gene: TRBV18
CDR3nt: TGTGCCAGCTCCCCGACAGGGGACGGGAGGCAGTACTTC
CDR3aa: CASSPTGDGRQYF

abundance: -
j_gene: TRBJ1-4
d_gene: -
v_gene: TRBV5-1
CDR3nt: TGCGCCAGCAGCCTTAATGGGGGTAATGAAAAACTGTTTTTT
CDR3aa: CASSLNGGNEKLFF

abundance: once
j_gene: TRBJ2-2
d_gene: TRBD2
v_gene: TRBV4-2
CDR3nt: TGTGCCAGCAGCCAAGCATCTAGGACTAGCGGGATCGGGGAGCTGTTTTTT
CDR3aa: CASSQASRTSGIGELFF

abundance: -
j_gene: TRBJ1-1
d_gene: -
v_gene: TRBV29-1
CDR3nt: TGCAGCGTTGAAGAATTCGAGTGGGGGAGGCCTGAAGCTTTCTTT
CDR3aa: CSVEEFEWGRPEAFF

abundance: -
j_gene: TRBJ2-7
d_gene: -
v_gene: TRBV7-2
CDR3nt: TGTGCCAGCAGCACGCCCGGGTTCTACTCCTACGAGCAGTACTTC
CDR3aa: CASSTPGFYSYEQYF

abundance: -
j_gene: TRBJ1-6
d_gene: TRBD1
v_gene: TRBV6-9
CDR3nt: TGTGCCAGCAGTTATAACGGACAGGGGTCGAATTCACCCCTCCACTTT
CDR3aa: CASSYNGQGSNSPLHF

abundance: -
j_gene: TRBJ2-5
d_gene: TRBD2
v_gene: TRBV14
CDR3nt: TGTGCCAGCAGCTCCCTATCAGTACGTCGCGGGGGGACCCAGTACTTC
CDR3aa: CASSSLSVRRGGTQYF

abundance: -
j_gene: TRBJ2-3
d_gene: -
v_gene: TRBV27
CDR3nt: TGTGCCAACCACCAGGGAGGTAGCACAGATACGCAGTATTTT
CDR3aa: CANHQGGSTDTQYF

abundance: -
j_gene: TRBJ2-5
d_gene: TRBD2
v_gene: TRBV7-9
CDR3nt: TGTGCCAGCAGCTTACTGGGACTAGACCAAGAGACCCAGTACTTC
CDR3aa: CASSLLGLDQETQYF

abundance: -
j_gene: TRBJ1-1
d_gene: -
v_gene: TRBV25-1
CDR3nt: TGTGCCAGCCGACCCAGGGAGGGCAGGGGCCGAACTGAAGCTTTCTTT
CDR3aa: CASRPREGRGRTEAFF

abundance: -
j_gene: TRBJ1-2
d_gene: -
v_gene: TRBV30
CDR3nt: TGTGCCTGGGGTGTTGTAGCAGGAGCTGGCTACACCTTC
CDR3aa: CAWGVVAGAGYTF